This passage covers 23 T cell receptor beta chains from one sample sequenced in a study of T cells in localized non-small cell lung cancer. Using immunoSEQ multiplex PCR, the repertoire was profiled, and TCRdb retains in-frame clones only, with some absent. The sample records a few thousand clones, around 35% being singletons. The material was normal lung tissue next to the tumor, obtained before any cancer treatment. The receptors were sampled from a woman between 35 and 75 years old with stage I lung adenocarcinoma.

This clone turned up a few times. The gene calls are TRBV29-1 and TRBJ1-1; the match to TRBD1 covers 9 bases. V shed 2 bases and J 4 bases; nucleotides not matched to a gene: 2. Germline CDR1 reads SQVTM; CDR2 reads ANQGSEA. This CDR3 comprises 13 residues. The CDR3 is CSVEKGQGTEAFF. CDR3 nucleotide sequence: TGCAGCGTTGAAAAGGGACAGGGCACTGAAGCTTTCTTT.

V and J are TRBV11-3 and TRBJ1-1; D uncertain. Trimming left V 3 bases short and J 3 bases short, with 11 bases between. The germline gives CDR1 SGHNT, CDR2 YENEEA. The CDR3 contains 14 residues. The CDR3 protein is CASSLGGGDTEAFF. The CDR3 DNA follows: TGTGCCAGCAGCTTGGGAGGTGGGGACACTGAAGCTTTCTTT.

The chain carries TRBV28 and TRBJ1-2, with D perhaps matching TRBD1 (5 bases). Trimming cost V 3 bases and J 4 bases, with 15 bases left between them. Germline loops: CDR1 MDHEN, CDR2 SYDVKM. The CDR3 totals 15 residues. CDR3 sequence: CASSFSRRTFYGYTF. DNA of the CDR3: TGTGCCAGCAGTTTTTCCCGACGGACATTCTATGGCTACACCTTC.

For the CDR3, the DNA is TGTGCCAGCAGTGAAGGACAGGGGTCGAACACTGAAGCTTTCTTT. This encodes CASSEGQGSNTEAFF. The rearrangement links TRBV6-1 to TRBJ1-1, with 8 bases that match TRBD1. Germline CDR1 reads MNHNS; CDR2 reads SASEGT. Trimming took 1 base from V and 1 from J; bases not matched to a gene: 2. This CDR3 is built from 15 residues.

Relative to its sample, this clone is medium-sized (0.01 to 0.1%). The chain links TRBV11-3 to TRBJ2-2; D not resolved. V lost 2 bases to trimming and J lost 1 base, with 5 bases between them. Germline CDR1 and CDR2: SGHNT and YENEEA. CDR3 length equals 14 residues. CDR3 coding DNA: TGTGCCAGCAGCTTATTCAGGAACACCGGGGAGCTGTTTTTT. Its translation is CASSLFRNTGELFF.

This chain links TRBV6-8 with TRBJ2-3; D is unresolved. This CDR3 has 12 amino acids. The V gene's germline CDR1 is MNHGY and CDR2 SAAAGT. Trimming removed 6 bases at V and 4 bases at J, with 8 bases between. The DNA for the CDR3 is TGTGCCAGCAGACAAAGGGCAGATACGCAGTATTTT. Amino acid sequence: CASRQRADTQYF.

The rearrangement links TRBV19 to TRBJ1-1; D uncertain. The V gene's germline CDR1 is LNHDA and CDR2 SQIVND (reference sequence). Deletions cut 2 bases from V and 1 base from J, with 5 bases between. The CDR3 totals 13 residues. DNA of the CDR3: TGTGCCAGTAGTATAAGGGAGAACACTGAAGCTTTCTTT. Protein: CASSIRENTEAFF. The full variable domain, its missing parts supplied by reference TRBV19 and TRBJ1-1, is DGGITQSPKYLFRKEGQNVTLSCEQNLNHDAMYWYRQDPGQGLRLIYYSQIVNDFQKGDIAEGYSVSREKKESFPLTVTSAQKNPTAFYLCASSIRENTEAFFGQGTRLTVV.

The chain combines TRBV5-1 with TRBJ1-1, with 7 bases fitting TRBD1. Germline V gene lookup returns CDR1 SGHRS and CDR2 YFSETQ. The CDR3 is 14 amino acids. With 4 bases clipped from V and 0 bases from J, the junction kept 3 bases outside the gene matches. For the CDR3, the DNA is TGCGCCAGCAGCCGGGACAGTATGAACACTGAAGCTTTCTTT. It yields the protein CASSRDSMNTEAFF.

The CDR3 DNA reads TGTGCCAGCAGTGCCCGGACAGGGAACACTGAAGCTTTCTTT. This translates into CASSARTGNTEAFF. The chain is built from TRBV6-8 and TRBJ1-1; TRBD1 matches 7 bases. The J segment lost 1 base and the V segment lost 5 bases, leaving 4 bases of the junction unmatched. This CDR3 comprises 14 residues. Germline V gene sequence: CDR1 MNHGY, CDR2 SAAAGT.

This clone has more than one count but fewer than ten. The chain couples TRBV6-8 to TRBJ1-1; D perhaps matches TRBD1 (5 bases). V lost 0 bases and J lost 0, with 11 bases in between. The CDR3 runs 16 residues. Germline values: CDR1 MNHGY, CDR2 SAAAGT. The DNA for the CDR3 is TGTGCCAGCAGTTACTCCGCAGGGCCCATGAACACTGAAGCTTTCTTT. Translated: CASSYSAGPMNTEAFF.

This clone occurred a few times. As DNA, the CDR3 is TGTGCCAGTAGTTTCCTAAATGAAAAACTGTTTTTT. As protein: CASSFLNEKLFF. The chain carries TRBV19 and TRBJ1-4; D not certain. Per the germline V gene, CDR1 is LNHDA and CDR2 is SQIVND (reference sequence). This CDR3 has 12 residues. Trimming took off 5 bases at V and 5 bases at J, with 6 bases between the two ends.

CDR3 region: CASRKNPPSGGNTDTQYF. DNA for the CDR3: TGTGCCAGCAGGAAGAACCCTCCTAGCGGGGGGAACACAGATACGCAGTATTTT. The chain has TRBV6-9 and TRBJ2-3; 11 nucleotides align to TRBD2. This CDR3 has 18 residues. The J segment lost 2 bases and the V segment lost 6 bases, leaving 13 bases of the junction unmatched. Germline loops: CDR1 MNHGY, CDR2 SVAAGI.

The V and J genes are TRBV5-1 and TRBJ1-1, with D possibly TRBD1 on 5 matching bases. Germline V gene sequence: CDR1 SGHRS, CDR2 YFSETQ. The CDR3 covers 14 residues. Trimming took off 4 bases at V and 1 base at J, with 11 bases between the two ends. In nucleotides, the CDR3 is TGCGCCAGCAGCCTATCTACAGGGAACACTGAAGCTTTCTTT. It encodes CASSLSTGNTEAFF.

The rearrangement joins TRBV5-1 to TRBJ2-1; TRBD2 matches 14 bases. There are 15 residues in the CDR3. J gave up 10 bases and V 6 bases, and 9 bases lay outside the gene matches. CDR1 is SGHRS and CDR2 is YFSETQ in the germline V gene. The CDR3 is CASMGTSGSLREQFF. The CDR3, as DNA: TGCGCCAGCATGGGGACTAGCGGGAGTCTACGGGAGCAGTTCTTC.

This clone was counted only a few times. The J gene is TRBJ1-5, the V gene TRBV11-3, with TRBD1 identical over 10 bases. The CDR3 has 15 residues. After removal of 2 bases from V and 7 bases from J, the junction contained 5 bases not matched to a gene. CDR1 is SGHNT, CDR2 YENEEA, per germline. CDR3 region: CASSLRTGGRQPQHF. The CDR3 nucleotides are TGTGCCAGCAGCTTAAGGACAGGGGGTAGGCAGCCCCAGCATTTT.

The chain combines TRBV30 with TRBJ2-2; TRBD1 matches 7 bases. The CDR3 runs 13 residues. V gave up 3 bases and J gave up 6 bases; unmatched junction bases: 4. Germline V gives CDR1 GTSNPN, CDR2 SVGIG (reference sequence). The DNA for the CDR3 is TGTGCCTGGAGAGGGACAGTATCCGGGGAGCTGTTTTTT. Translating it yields CAWRGTVSGELFF.

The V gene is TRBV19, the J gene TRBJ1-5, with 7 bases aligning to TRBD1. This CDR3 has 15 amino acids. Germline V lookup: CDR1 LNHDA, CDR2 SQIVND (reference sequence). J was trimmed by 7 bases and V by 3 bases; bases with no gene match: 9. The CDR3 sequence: CASSILLGGAQPQHF. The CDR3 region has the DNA TGTGCCAGTAGTATCCTCTTAGGGGGCGCGCAGCCCCAGCATTTT.

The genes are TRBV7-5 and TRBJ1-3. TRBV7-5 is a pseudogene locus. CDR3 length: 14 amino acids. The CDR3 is CASGGAGGHSTIYF. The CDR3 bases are TGTGCCAGCGGGGGGGCAGGGGGCCATAGCACCATATATTTT.

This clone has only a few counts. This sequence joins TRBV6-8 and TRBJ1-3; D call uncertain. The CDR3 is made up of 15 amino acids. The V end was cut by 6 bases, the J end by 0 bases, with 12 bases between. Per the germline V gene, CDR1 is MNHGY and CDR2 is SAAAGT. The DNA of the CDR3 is TGTGCCAGCAGGGACGAAAAAGGCTCTGGAAACACCATATATTTT. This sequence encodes CASRDEKGSGNTIYF.

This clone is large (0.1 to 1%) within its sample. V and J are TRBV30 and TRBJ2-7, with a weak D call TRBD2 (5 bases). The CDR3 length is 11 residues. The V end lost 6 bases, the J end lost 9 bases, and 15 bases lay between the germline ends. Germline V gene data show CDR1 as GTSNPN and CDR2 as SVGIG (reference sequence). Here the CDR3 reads CACRGLHGQYF. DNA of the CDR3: TGTGCCTGCAGAGGACTGCACGGGCAGTACTTC. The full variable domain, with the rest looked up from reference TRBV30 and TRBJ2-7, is SQTIHQWPATLVQPVGSPLSLECTVEGTSNPNLYWYRQAAGRGLQLLFYSVGIGQISSEVPQNLSASRPQDRQFILSSKKLLLSDSGFYLCACRGLHGQYFGPGTRLTVT.

CDR3 nucleotides: TGTGCCAGCAGCTTCCGGACTAGCGGGGGCTCAGATACGCAGTATTTT. Its protein is CASSFRTSGGSDTQYF. The chain joins TRBV11-3 to TRBJ2-3; 13 bases agree with TRBD2. Unmatched junction bases numbered 4, after V lost 3 bases and J lost 4 bases. The CDR3 has 16 amino acids. Germline V gene lookup returns CDR1 SGHNT and CDR2 YENEEA.

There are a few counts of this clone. CDR3: CASSLFIQGPNTEAFF. CDR3 in DNA: TGTGCCAGCAGTCTGTTTATACAGGGGCCTAACACTGAAGCTTTCTTT. The rearrangement links TRBV9 to TRBJ1-1; 7 positions agree with TRBD1. The CDR3 is 16 residues long. The junction had 12 bases not matched to a gene; V was cut back by 5 bases and J by 2 bases. The germline V gene encodes CDR1 SGDLS and CDR2 YYNGEE.

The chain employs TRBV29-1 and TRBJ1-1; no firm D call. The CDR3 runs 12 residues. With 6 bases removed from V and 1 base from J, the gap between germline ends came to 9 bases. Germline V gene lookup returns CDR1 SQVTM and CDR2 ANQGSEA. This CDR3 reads CSVRLWNTEAFF. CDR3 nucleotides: TGCAGCGTCCGACTGTGGAACACTGAAGCTTTCTTT.